This entry is about one TCR beta chain. The target antigen is unknown. TCRdb's copy holds only in-frame clones and misses some; the assay was immunoSEQ multiplex PCR. The table includes millions of clones, over 90% detected once. This sample was included in a study of shared clonotypes between healthy human individuals. Study background: Aged between 18 and 49, the donors were a couple of women and three men. Study findings and constraints: Of the naive CD4 clonotypes, roughly 5.5% were shared across several donors. Non-shared clonotypes had lower generation probabilities than clonotypes shared by all four sorted-subset donors.

This CDR3 is built from 16 residues. Trimming took 4 bases from V and 3 from J, leaving 19 bases between them. Germline loops: CDR1 MDHEN, CDR2 SYDVKM. The TCR sequence derives from a man aged 18 to 29 in good health. Some clones in this sample may be carry-over from other donors' samples. The source material was naive CD4+ T cells from PBMCs. The subset here: CD45RA+ positively selected. The V gene is TRBV28, the J gene TRBJ2-7, with D possibly TRBD1 on 6 matching bases. For the CDR3, the DNA is TGTGCCAGCAGTTCCTCATCAACAGGGTCACTCTACGAGCAGTACTTC. This codes for CASSSSSTGSLYEQYF.